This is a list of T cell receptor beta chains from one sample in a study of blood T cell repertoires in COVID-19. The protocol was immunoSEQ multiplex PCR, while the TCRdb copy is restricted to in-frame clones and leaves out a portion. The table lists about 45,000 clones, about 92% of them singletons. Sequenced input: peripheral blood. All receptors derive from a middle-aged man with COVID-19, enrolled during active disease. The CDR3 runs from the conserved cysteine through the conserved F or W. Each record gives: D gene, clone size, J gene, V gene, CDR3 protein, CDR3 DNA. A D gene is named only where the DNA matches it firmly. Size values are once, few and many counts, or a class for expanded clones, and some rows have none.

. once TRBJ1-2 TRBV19 CASREGGPNGYTF TGTGCCAGTAGGGAGGGCGGCCCTAATGGCTACACCTTC
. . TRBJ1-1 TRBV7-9 CASSLSVNTEAFF TGTGCCAGCAGCTTATCAGTGAACACTGAAGCTTTCTTT
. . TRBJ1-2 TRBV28 CASSLLGANYGYTF TGTGCCAGCAGTTTATTAGGGGCTAACTATGGCTACACCTTC
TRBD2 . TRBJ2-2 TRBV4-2 CASSRSGLAGGPTGELFF TGTGCCAGCAGCCGTTCGGGACTAGCGGGAGGGCCCACCGGGGAGCTGTTTTTT
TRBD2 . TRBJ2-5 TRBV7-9 CASSLGAGVGETQYF TGTGCCAGCAGCTTAGGCGCGGGAGTGGGCGAGACCCAGTACTTC
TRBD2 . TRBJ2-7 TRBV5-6 CASSLSGLVRDEQYF TGTGCCAGCAGCTTGTCGGGACTAGTTCGCGACGAGCAGTACTTC
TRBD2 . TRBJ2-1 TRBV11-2 CASSFTSSSSGQYHNEQFF TGTGCCAGCAGCTTTACCTCGTCGTCTAGCGGGCAATACCACAATGAGCAGTTCTTC
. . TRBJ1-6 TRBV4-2 CASSPVRGNSPLHF TGTGCCAGCAGCCCCGTTCGCGGGAATTCACCCCTCCACTTT
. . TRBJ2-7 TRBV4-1 CASSQDLRETYEQYF TGCGCCAGCAGCCAAGATCTTAGGGAGACCTACGAGCAGTACTTC
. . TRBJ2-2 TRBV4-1 CASSRMVAGTGELFF TGCGCCAGCAGCCGGATGGTGGCGGGTACCGGGGAGCTGTTTTTT
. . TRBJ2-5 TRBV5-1 CASSIRTDLETQYF TGCGCCAGCAGCATAAGGACAGATTTGGAGACCCAGTACTTC
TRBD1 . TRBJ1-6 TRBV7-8 CASSPTGGSTYSPLHF TGTGCCAGCAGCCCTACAGGGGGTTCCACCTATTCACCCCTCCACTTT
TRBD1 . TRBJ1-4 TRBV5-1 CASSRTPTGGEKLFF TGCGCCAGCAGCCGCACACCGACAGGGGGTGAAAAACTGTTTTTT
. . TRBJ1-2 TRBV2 CASNEKGPRGAYGYTF TGTGCCAGCAACGAAAAAGGTCCTCGGGGGGCTTATGGCTACACCTTC
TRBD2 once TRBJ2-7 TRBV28 CASSLLAGGPGEQYF TGTGCCAGCAGTTTACTAGCGGGAGGGCCAGGCGAGCAGTACTTC
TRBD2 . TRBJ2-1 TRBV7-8 CASSPSRGSGRASYNEQFF TGTGCCAGCAGCCCCTCTCGAGGTAGCGGGAGGGCCTCCTACAATGAGCAGTTCTTC